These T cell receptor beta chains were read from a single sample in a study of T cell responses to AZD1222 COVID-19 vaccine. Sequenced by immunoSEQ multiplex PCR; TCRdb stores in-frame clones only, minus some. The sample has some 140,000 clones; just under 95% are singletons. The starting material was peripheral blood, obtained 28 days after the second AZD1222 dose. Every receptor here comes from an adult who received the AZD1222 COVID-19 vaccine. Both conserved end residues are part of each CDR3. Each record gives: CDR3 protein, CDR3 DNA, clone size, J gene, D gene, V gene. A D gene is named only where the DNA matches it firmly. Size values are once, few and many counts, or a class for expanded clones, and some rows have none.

CDR3 protein: CAISPGTAGNTIYF
CDR3 DNA: TGTGCCATCAGCCCGGGGACAGCTGGAAACACCATATATTTT
clone size: -
J gene: TRBJ1-3
D gene: TRBD1
V gene: TRBV10-3

CDR3 protein: CASSPGGFSTDTQYF
CDR3 DNA: TGTGCCAGCAGTCCGGGGGGGTTTAGCACAGATACGCAGTATTTT
clone size: -
J gene: TRBJ2-3
D gene: TRBD2
V gene: TRBV9

CDR3 protein: CASSYSGSSYNSPLHF
CDR3 DNA: TGTGCCAGCAGTTACTCGGGGAGCTCCTATAATTCACCCCTCCACTTT
clone size: -
J gene: TRBJ1-6
D gene: -
V gene: TRBV6-5

CDR3 protein: CASVVRHRNSPLHF
CDR3 DNA: TGTGCCAGCGTTGTTAGACACCGTAATTCACCCCTCCACTTT
clone size: -
J gene: TRBJ1-6
D gene: -
V gene: TRBV7-3

CDR3 protein: CASGPLMSTSYGYTF
CDR3 DNA: TGTGCCAGCGGGCCGCTGATGAGTACCAGCTATGGCTACACCTTC
clone size: once
J gene: TRBJ1-2
D gene: -
V gene: TRBV11-2

CDR3 protein: CASSLWGGNTEAFF
CDR3 DNA: TGTGCCAGCAGCTTATGGGGGGGAAACACTGAAGCTTTCTTT
clone size: -
J gene: TRBJ1-1
D gene: -
V gene: TRBV11-3

CDR3 protein: CASSEWERGVDETQYF
CDR3 DNA: TGTGCCAGCAGTGAATGGGAGCGGGGGGTGGATGAGACCCAGTACTTC
clone size: once
J gene: TRBJ2-5
D gene: TRBD2
V gene: TRBV6-1

CDR3 protein: CASKAGSSGNTIYF
CDR3 DNA: TGTGCCAGCAAGGCAGGGAGCTCTGGAAACACCATATATTTT
clone size: -
J gene: TRBJ1-3
D gene: -
V gene: TRBV28

CDR3 protein: CASSQSEGGLRNYGYTF
CDR3 DNA: TGTGCCAGCAGCCAAAGCGAGGGGGGGCTAAGGAACTATGGCTACACCTTC
clone size: -
J gene: TRBJ1-2
D gene: -
V gene: TRBV3-1/TRBV3-2

CDR3 protein: CASSSDRGVFRTEAFF
CDR3 DNA: TGTGCCAGCAGCTCTGACAGGGGGGTTTTTCGCACTGAAGCTTTCTTT
clone size: -
J gene: TRBJ1-1
D gene: TRBD1
V gene: TRBV5-5

CDR3 protein: CASSLMGLRETQYF
CDR3 DNA: TGTGCCAGCAGCTTAATGGGCCTGAGGGAGACCCAGTACTTC
clone size: few
J gene: TRBJ2-5
D gene: -
V gene: TRBV7-3

CDR3 protein: CASSLGGSEQYF
CDR3 DNA: TGTGCCAGCAGCCTGGGGGGGAGCGAGCAGTACTTC
clone size: once
J gene: TRBJ2-7
D gene: TRBD2
V gene: TRBV5-6

CDR3 protein: CASRDGSSYNEQFF
CDR3 DNA: TGTGCCAGCAGAGACGGTAGCTCCTACAATGAGCAGTTCTTC
clone size: -
J gene: TRBJ2-1
D gene: -
V gene: TRBV7-2

CDR3 protein: CASSFRSNQPQHF
CDR3 DNA: TGTGCCAGCAGCTTTAGAAGCAATCAGCCCCAGCATTTT
clone size: -
J gene: TRBJ1-5
D gene: -
V gene: TRBV7-2

CDR3 protein: CASSRQHYGYTF
CDR3 DNA: TGTGCCAGCAGTAGGCAGCACTATGGCTACACCTTC
clone size: -
J gene: TRBJ1-2
D gene: -
V gene: TRBV12-3/TRBV12-4

CDR3 protein: CASSRAGEAFF
CDR3 DNA: TGTGCCAGCAGTCGGGCGGGTGAAGCTTTCTTT
clone size: -
J gene: TRBJ1-1
D gene: -
V gene: TRBV12-3/TRBV12-4

CDR3 protein: CASRVDGEAFF
CDR3 DNA: TGTGCCAGCAGGGTGGACGGTGAAGCTTTCTTT
clone size: -
J gene: TRBJ1-1
D gene: -
V gene: TRBV12-3/TRBV12-4

CDR3 protein: CASSVYGNTEAFF
CDR3 DNA: TGTGCCAGCAGCGTATATGGAAACACTGAAGCTTTCTTT
clone size: -
J gene: TRBJ1-1
D gene: -
V gene: TRBV9

CDR3 protein: CASSLQSNYGYTF
CDR3 DNA: TGTGCCAGCAGCTTACAGAGCAACTATGGCTACACCTTC
clone size: -
J gene: TRBJ1-2
D gene: -
V gene: TRBV7-8

CDR3 protein: CASSDRVRLRDEQYF
CDR3 DNA: TGTGCCAGCAGCGACAGGGTGCGACTACGAGACGAGCAGTACTTC
clone size: -
J gene: TRBJ2-7
D gene: TRBD1
V gene: TRBV2

CDR3 protein: CASSIIGGTKEQFF
CDR3 DNA: TGTGCCAGTAGTATAATCGGGGGGACGAAGGAGCAGTTCTTC
clone size: -
J gene: TRBJ2-1
D gene: TRBD2
V gene: TRBV19

CDR3 protein: CASSEQDGYTF
CDR3 DNA: TGTGCCAGCAGTGAACAGGATGGCTACACCTTC
clone size: few
J gene: TRBJ1-2
D gene: -
V gene: TRBV25-1

CDR3 protein: CASSLQGGKTQYF
CDR3 DNA: TGTGCCAGCAGTCTTCAGGGAGGGAAGACCCAGTACTTC
clone size: once
J gene: TRBJ2-5
D gene: TRBD2
V gene: TRBV12-3/TRBV12-4

CDR3 protein: CAWSVRSGGQPQPQHF
CDR3 DNA: TGTGCCTGGAGTGTAAGGTCTGGAGGACAGCCTCAGCCCCAGCATTTT
clone size: -
J gene: TRBJ1-5
D gene: -
V gene: TRBV30

CDR3 protein: CASEGTGGLYGYTF
CDR3 DNA: TGTGCCAGCGAGGGGACAGGAGGACTCTATGGCTACACCTTC
clone size: -
J gene: TRBJ1-2
D gene: TRBD1
V gene: TRBV6-1

CDR3 protein: CASRGVGARDQPQHF
CDR3 DNA: TGTGCCAGCAGGGGGGTAGGGGCCAGAGATCAGCCCCAGCATTTT
clone size: -
J gene: TRBJ1-5
D gene: TRBD1
V gene: TRBV19

CDR3 protein: CASSELSGGTEAFF
CDR3 DNA: TGTGCCAGCAGTGAACTATCAGGGGGCACTGAAGCTTTCTTT
clone size: -
J gene: TRBJ1-1
D gene: TRBD1
V gene: TRBV2